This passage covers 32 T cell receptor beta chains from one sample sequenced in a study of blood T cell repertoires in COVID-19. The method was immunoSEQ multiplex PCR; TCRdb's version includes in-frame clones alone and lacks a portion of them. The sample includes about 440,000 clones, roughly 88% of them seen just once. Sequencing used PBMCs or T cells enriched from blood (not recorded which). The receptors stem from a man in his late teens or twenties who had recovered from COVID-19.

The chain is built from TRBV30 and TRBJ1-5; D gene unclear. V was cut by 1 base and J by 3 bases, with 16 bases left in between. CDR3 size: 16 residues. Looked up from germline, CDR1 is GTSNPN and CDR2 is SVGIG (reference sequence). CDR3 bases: TGTGCCTGGAGTGGGCCCGAGGGAGTAGTCAATCAGCCCCAGCATTTT. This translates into CAWSGPEGVVNQPQHF.

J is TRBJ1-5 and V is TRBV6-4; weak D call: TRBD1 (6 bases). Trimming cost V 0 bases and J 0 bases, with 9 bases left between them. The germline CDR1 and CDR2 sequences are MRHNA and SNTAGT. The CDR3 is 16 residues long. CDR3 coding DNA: TGTGCCAGCAGTGACTCAGACAGGCATAGCAATCAGCCCCAGCATTTT. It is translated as CASSDSDRHSNQPQHF.

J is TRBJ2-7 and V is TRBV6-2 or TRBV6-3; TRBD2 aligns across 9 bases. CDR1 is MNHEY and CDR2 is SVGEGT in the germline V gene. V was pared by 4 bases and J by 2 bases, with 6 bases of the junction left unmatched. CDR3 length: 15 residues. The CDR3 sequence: CASSSIAGATYEQYF. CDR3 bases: TGTGCCAGCAGTTCCATAGCGGGAGCAACCTACGAGCAGTACTTC.

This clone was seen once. For the CDR3, the DNA is TGTGCCAGCAGCCAGGGTAGCGGGAGGGTCGCTTACAATGAGCAGTTCTTC. Protein: CASSQGSGRVAYNEQFF. The chain has TRBV14 and TRBJ2-1, with 11 bases fitting TRBD2. This CDR3 region has 17 residues. With V trimmed by 3 bases and J by 4 bases, 8 bases remained unmatched. CDR1 is SGHDN and CDR2 is FVKESK in the germline V gene. Looking up the rest from reference TRBV14 and TRBJ2-1 gives the full variable domain: EAGVTQFPSHSVIEKGQTVTLRCDPISGHDNLYWYRRVMGKEIKFLLHFVKESKQDESGMPNNRFLAERTGGTYSTLKVQPAELEDSGVYFCASSQGSGRVAYNEQFFGPGTRLTVL.

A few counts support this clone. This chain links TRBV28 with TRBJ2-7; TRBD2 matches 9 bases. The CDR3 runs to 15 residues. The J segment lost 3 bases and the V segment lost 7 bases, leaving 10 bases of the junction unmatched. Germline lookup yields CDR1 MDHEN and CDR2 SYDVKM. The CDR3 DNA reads TGTGCCAGCATCCCGGGCCTAGCGGGGAGCTACGAGCAGTACTTC. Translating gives CASIPGLAGSYEQYF. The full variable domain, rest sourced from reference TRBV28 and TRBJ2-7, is DVKVTQSSRYLVKRTGEKVFLECVQDMDHENMFWYRQDPGLGLRLIYFSYDVKMKEKGDIPEGYSVSREKKERFSLILESASTNQTSMYLCASIPGLAGSYEQYFGPGTRLTVT.

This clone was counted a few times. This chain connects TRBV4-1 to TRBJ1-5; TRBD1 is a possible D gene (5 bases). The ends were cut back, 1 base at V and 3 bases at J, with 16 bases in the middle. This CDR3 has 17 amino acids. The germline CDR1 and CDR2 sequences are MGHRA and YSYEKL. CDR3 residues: CASSQVGAGPFNQPQHF. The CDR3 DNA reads TGCGCCAGCAGCCAAGTTGGGGCAGGCCCATTCAATCAGCCCCAGCATTTT.

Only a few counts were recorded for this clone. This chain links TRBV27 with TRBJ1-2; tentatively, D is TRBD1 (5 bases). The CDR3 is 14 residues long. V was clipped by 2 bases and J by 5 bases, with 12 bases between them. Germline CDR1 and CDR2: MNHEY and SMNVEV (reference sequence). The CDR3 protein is CASSLTQVNYGYTF. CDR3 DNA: TGTGCCAGCAGTTTAACACAGGTTAATTATGGCTACACCTTC.

CDR3 amino acids: CASSYSLAGEYNEQFF. As DNA, the CDR3 is TGTGCCAGCAGTTACTCTTTGGCGGGAGAGTACAATGAGCAGTTCTTC. J is TRBJ2-1 and V is TRBV6-5, with 7 bases identical to TRBD2. CDR1 MNHEY and CDR2 SVGAGI come from the germline V gene. The CDR3 is 16 residues long. V was pared by 0 bases and J by 4 bases, with 6 bases of the junction left unmatched.

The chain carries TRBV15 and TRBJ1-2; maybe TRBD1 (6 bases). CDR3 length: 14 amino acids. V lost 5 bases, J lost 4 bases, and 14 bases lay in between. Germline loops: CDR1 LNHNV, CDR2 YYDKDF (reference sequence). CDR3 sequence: CATSEGETGYGYTF. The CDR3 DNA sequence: TGTGCCACCAGCGAAGGGGAGACAGGCTATGGCTACACCTTC.

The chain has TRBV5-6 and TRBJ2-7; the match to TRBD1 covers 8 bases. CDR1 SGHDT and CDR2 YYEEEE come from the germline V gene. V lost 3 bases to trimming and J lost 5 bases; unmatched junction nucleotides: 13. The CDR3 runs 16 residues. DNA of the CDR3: TGTGCCAGCAGCTGGAGCTCGACAGGGGCGGGCCACGAGCAGTACTTC. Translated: CASSWSSTGAGHEQYF.

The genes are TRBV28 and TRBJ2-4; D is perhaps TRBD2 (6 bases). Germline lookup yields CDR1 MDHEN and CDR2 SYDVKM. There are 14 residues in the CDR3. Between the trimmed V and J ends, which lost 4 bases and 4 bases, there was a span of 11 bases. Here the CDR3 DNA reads TGTGCCAGCAGTTCTGGGACTTCGAAAAACATTCAGTACTTC. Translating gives CASSSGTSKNIQYF.

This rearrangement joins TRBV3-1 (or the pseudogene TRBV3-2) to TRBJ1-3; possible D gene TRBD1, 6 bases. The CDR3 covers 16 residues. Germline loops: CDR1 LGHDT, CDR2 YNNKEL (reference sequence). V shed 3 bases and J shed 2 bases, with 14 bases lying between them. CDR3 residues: CASSHPLQGTGNTIYF. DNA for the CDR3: TGTGCCAGCAGCCACCCATTACAGGGCACTGGAAACACCATATATTTT.

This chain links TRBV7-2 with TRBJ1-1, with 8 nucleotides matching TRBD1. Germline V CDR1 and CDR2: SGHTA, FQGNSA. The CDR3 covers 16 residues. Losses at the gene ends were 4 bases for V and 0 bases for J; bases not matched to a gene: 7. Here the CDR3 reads CASSYGPGQVNTEAFF. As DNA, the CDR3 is TGTGCCAGCAGCTACGGGCCGGGACAGGTGAACACTGAAGCTTTCTTT.

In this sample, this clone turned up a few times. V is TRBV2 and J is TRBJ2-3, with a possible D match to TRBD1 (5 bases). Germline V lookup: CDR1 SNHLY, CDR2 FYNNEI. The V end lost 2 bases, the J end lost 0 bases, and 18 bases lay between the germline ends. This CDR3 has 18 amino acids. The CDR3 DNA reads TGTGCCAGCAGTGAATTTGGCGGATGGACATCCAGCACAGATACGCAGTATTTT. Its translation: CASSEFGGWTSSTDTQYF. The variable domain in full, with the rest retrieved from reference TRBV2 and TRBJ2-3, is EPEVTQTPSHQVTQMGQEVILRCVPISNHLYFYWYRQILGQKVEFLVSFYNNEISEKSEIFDDQFSVERPDGSNFTLKIRSTKLEDSAMYFCASSEFGGWTSSTDTQYFGPGTRLTVL.

This CDR3 reads CASSLSGASGYTF. The CDR3 DNA reads TGTGCCAGCAGTTTATCTGGGGCTTCTGGCTACACCTTC. This chain uses TRBV28 with TRBJ1-2; D perhaps matches TRBD1 (5 bases). The CDR3 is made up of 13 amino acids. V lost 1 base to trimming and J lost 7 bases, with 10 bases between them. Germline-derived CDR1 and CDR2 are MDHEN and SYDVKM.

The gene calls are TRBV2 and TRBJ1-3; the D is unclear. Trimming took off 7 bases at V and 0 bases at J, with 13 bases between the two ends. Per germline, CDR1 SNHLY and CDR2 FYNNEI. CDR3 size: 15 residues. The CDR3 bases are TGTGCCAGCACCCCGTCTCGGAGCTCTGGAAACACCATATATTTT. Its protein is CASTPSRSSGNTIYF.

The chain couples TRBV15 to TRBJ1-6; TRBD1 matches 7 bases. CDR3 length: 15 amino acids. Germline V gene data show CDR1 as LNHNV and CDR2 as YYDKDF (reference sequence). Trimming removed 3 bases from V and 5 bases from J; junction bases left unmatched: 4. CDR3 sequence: CATSSRQGNNSPLHF. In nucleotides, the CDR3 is TGTGCCACCAGCAGTCGACAGGGAAATAATTCACCCCTCCACTTT.

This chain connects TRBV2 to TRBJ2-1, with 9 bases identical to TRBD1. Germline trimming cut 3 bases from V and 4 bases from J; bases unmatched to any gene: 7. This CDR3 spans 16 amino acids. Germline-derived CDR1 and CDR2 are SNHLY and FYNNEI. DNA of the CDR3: TGTGCCAGCAGTGAGTCGGGACAGGGAAAGTACAATGAGCAGTTCTTC. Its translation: CASSESGQGKYNEQFF.

The CDR3 region has the DNA TGTGCCAGCAGTGCCGAGGACAGTGGGGCACACAATGAGCAGTTCTTC. Its protein product is CASSAEDSGAHNEQFF. This chain links TRBV11-3 with TRBJ2-1; the D gene is possibly TRBD1 (6 bases). V lost 6 bases and J 5 bases, leaving 20 bases between the germline ends. This CDR3 spans 16 amino acids. Germline V gene data show CDR1 as SGHNT and CDR2 as YENEEA.

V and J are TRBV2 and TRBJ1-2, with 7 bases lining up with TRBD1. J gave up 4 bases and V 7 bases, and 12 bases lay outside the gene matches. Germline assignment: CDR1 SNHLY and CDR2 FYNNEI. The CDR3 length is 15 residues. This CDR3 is CASTQGRDRFYGYTF. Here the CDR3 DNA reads TGTGCCAGCACCCAAGGAAGGGACAGATTCTATGGCTACACCTTC.

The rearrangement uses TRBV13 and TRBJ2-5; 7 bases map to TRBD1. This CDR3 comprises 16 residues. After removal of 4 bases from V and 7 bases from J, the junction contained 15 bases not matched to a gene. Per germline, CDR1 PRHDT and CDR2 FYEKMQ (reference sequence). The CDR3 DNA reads TGTGCCAGCAGCTCAGGGGACAGTCCGCCACAGCGGACCCAGTACTTC. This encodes CASSSGDSPPQRTQYF.

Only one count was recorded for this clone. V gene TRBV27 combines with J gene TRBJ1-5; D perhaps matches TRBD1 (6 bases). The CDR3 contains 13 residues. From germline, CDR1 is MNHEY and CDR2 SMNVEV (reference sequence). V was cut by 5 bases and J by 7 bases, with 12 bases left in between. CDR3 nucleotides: TGTGCCAGCAGTATCGGACAGAGGCAGCCCCAGCATTTT. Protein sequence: CASSIGQRQPQHF.

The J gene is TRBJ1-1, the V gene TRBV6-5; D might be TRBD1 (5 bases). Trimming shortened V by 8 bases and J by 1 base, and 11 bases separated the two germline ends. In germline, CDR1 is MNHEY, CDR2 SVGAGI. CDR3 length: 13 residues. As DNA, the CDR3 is TGTGCCAGCTGCGGGGGGAAGAACACTGAAGCTTTCTTT. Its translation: CASCGGKNTEAFF.

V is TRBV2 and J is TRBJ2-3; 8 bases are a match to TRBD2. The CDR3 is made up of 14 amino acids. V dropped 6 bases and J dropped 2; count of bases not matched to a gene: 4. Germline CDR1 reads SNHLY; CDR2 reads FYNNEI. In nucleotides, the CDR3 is TGTGCCAGCAGACTAGCGGATAACACAGATACGCAGTATTTT. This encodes CASRLADNTDTQYF.

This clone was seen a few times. The CDR3 bases are TGTGCCAGCAGCTCTCGACCGGGAGGCGAGCAGTACTTC. Encoded protein: CASSSRPGGEQYF. The gene calls are TRBV7-3 and TRBJ2-7, with 7 bases that match TRBD2. The CDR3 consists of 13 residues. CDR1 SGHTA and CDR2 FQGTGA come from the germline V gene. J was trimmed by 6 bases and V by 4 bases; bases with no gene match: 6.

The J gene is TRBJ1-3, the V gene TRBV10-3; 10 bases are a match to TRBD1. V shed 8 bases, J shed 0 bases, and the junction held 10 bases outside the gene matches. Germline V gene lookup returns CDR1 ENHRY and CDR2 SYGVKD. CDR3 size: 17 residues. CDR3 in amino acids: CAIRGQGRESSGNTIYF. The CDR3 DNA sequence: TGTGCCATCCGGGGACAGGGGAGAGAGAGCTCTGGAAACACCATATATTTT.

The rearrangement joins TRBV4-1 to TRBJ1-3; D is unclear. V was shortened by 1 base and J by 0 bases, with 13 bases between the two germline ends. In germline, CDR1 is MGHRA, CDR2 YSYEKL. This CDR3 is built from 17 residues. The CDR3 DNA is TGCGCCAGCAGCCAAGGGTTTCCAGCTAGCTCTGGAAACACCATATATTTT. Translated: CASSQGFPASSGNTIYF.

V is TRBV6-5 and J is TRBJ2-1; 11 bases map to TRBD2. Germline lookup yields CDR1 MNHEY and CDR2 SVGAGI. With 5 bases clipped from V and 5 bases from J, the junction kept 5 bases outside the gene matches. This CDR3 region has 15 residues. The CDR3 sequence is CASSRHSGGDNEQFF. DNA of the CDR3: TGTGCCAGCAGTCGACATAGCGGGGGGGACAATGAGCAGTTCTTC.

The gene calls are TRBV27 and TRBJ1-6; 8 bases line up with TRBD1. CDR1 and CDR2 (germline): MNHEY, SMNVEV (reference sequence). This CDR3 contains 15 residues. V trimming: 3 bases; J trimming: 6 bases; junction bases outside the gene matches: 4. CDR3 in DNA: TGTGCCAGCAGTTTTGGGGACAGGAGTAATTCACCCCTCCACTTT. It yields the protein CASSFGDRSNSPLHF.

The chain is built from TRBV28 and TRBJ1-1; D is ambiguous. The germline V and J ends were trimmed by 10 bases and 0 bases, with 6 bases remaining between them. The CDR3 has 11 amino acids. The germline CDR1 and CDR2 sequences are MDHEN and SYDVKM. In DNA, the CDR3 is TGTGCCATCCAAATGAACACTGAAGCTTTCTTT. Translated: CAIQMNTEAFF.

The CDR3 DNA reads TGTGCCAGTAGTTCAGGGCTACCTAGACGAGAAAATTCACCCCTCCACTTT. Its protein is CASSSGLPRRENSPLHF. The chain links TRBV19 to TRBJ1-6; tentatively, D is TRBD1 (5 bases). The V end lost 5 bases, the J end lost 7 bases, and 21 bases lay between the germline ends. The CDR3 totals 17 residues. Germline V gene sequence: CDR1 LNHDA, CDR2 SQIVND (reference sequence).

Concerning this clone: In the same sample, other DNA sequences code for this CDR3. CDR3 coding DNA: TGTGCCAGCAGCCAGGGACTAGCGGGGGGGACCCAGTACTTC. Translated, it gives CASSQGLAGGTQYF. The rearrangement uses TRBV3-1 (or the pseudogene TRBV3-2) and TRBJ2-5; TRBD2 aligns across 15 bases. Germline V gene data show CDR1 as LGHDT and CDR2 as YNNKEL (reference sequence). The CDR3 contains 14 residues. Trimming removed 3 bases from V and 7 bases from J; junction bases left unmatched: 0.